The clone carrying this T cell receptor beta chain was seen only once. This sample was included in a study of T cells in Graves' hyperthyroidism and ophthalmopathy. CDR3 length: 11 residues. Trimming stripped 4 bases from V and 9 bases from J, with 9 bases between. The germline V gene encodes CDR1 SGHVS and CDR2 FNYEAQ. Amplified TCR beta CDR3 regions derived from RNA transcripts. First-round RT-PCR of the TCR CDR3 relied on the HTBI primer set. TCRdb re-called the multiplex PCR reads through MiXCR, storing one row per CDR3 protein. The sample has hundreds of thousands of distinct CDR3 sequences, around a third seen once.

This chain connects TRBV7-6 to TRBJ1-2; no clear D. This receptor was obtained from a woman in her 40s with Graves' hyperthyroidism. The source material was blood. For the CDR3, the DNA is TGTGCCAGCAGCTCGCCACAGCGCTACACCTTC. Protein product: CASSSPQRYTF.